This T cell receptor (beta chain) stems from a study of T cell changes during pregnancy in multiple sclerosis. The repertoire was sequenced with immunoSEQ multiplex PCR; TCRdb's copy has only in-frame clones and lacks some. The data hold 79,000 or so clones, with around nine tenths observed a single time. The CDR3 is 15 amino acids. Germline assignment: CDR1 LNHDA and CDR2 SQIVND (reference sequence). V was trimmed by 3 bases and J by 4 bases, leaving 16 bases between them. The receptor was isolated from a female donor with multiple sclerosis, enrolled in a pregnancy study. The chain has TRBV19 and TRBJ2-7; D perhaps matches TRBD2 (5 bases). The specimen was CD4+ T cells from peripheral blood mononuclear cells, collected before pregnancy. The CDR3 DNA is TGTGCCAGTAGTATGAGGGAGTCAGCCCTTTACGAGCAGTACTTC. This sequence encodes CASSMRESALYEQYF. Complete variable domain (other parts from reference TRBV19 and TRBJ2-7): DGGITQSPKYLFRKEGQNVTLSCEQNLNHDAMYWYRQDPGQGLRLIYYSQIVNDFQKGDIAEGYSVSREKKESFPLTVTSAQKNPTAFYLCASSMRESALYEQYFGPGTRLTVT.